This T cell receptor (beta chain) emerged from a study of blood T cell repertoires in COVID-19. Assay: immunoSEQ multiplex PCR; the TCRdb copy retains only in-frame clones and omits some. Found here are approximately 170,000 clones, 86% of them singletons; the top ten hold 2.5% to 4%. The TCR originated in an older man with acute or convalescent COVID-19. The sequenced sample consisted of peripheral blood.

The CDR3 sequence: CASLWEGGPLHF. DNA for the CDR3: TGTGCCAGCCTCTGGGAGGGTGGGCCCCTCCACTTT. The chain employs TRBV7-9 and TRBJ1-6; D ambiguous. V lost 8 bases, J lost 13 bases, and 15 bases lay in between. CDR1 SEHNR and CDR2 FQNEAQ come from the germline V gene (reference sequence). CDR3 length: 12 amino acids.